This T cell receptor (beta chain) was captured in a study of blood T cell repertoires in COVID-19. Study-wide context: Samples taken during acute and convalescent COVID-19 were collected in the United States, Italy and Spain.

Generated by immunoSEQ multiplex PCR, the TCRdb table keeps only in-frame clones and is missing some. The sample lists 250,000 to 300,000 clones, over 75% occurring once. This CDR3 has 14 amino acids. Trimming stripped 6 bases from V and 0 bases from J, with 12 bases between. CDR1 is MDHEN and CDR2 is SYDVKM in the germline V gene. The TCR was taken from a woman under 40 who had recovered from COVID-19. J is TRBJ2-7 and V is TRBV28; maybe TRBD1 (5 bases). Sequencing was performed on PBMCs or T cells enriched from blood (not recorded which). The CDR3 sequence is CASSEDSLSYEQYF. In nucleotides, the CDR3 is TGTGCCAGCAGCGAAGACAGTCTCTCCTACGAGCAGTACTTC.